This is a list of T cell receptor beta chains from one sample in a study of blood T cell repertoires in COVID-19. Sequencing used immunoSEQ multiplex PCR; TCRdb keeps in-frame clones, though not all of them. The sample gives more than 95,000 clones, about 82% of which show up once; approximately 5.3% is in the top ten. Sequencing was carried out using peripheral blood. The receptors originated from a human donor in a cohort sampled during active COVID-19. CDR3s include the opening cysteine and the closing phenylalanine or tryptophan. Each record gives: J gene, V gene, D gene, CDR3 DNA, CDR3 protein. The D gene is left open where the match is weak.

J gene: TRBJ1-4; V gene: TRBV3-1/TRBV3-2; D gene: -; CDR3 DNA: TGTGCCAGCAGCTCGAGTACGATGGGACTTAACGAAAAACTGTTTTTT; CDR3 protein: CASSSSTMGLNEKLFF
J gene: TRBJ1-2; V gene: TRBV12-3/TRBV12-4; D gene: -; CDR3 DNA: TGTGCCAGCAGTCTTAGACAGTCGCAGGGCTACACCTTC; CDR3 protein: CASSLRQSQGYTF
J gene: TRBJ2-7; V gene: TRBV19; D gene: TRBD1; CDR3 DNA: TGTGCCAGTAGTATAGATGGACAGGGCTATTCGCTCTACGAGCAGTACTTC; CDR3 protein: CASSIDGQGYSLYEQYF
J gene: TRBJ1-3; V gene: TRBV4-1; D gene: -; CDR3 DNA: TGCGCCAGCAGCCAAGCGACACCTTCCCCCTCTGGAAACACCATATATTTT; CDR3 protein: CASSQATPSPSGNTIYF
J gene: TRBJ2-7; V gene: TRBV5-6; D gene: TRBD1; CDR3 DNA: TGTGCCAGCAGATCTAGCCGGGACAGCCGTCACGAGCAGTACTTC; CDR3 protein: CASRSSRDSRHEQYF
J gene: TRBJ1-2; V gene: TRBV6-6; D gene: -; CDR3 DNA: TGTGCCAGCAGTCCCCGGACAGTAGATGGCTACACCTTC; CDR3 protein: CASSPRTVDGYTF
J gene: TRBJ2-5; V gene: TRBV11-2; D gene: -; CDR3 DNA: TGTGCCAGCAGCAGAGGAGCGGAAGAGACCCAGTACTTC; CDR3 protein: CASSRGAEETQYF
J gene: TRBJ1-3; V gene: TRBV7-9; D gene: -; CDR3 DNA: TGTGCCAGCAGCTCAGGGGACTCTGGAAACACCATATATTTT; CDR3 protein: CASSSGDSGNTIYF
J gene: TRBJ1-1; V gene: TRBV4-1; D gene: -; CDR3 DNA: TGCGCCAGCAGCCAAGCAACAGGGTCAACGAGGAACACTGAAGCTTTCTTT; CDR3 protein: CASSQATGSTRNTEAFF
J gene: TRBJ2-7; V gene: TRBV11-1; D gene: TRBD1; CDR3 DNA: TGTGCCAGCAGCTCTGGAGCCGGGACAGGGGCATCGCAGTACTTC; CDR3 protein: CASSSGAGTGASQYF
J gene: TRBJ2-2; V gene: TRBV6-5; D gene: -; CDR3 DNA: TGTGCCAGCAGACGTGACATCTTTCCCGGGGAGCTGTTTTTT; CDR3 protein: CASRRDIFPGELFF
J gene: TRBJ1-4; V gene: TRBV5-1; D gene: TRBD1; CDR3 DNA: TGCGCCAGCAGCTTGGCTACAGGGGGCTTTGCTGAAAAACTGTTTTTT; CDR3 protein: CASSLATGGFAEKLFF
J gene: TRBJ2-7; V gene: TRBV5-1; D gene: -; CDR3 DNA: TGCGCCAGCAGCTTGTTCGGACAACGCTACGAGCAGTACTTC; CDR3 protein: CASSLFGQRYEQYF
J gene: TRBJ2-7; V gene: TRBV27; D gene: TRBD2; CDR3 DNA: TGTGCCAGCAGTTTAGCTAGCGGGAGTTCCGAGCAGTACTTC; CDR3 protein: CASSLASGSSEQYF
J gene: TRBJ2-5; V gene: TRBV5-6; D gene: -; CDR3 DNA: TGTGCCAGCAGCTTACCCCCGGGGTTAGAGACCCAGTACTTC; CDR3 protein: CASSLPPGLETQYF
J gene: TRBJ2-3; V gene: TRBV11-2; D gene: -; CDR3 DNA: TGTGCCAGCAGCTTAGGAGTCAACACAGATACGCAGTATTTT; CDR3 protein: CASSLGVNTDTQYF
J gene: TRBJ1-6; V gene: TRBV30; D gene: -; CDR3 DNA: TGTGCCTGGACCGGGACTGGAACAAGCTCCTATAATTCACCCCTCCACTTT; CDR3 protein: CAWTGTGTSSYNSPLHF
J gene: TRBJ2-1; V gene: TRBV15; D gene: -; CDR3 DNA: TGTGCCACCAGCTGGGGGGATATGTACAATGAGCAGTTCTTC; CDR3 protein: CATSWGDMYNEQFF
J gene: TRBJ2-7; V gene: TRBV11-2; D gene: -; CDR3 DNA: TGTGCCAGCAGCTTATTACAGGGCTACGAGCAGTACTTC; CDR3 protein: CASSLLQGYEQYF
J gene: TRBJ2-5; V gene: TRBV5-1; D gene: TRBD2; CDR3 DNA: TGCGCCAGCAGGAGTGACGGCGGGAGTGGTGAGACCCAGTACTTC; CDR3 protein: CASRSDGGSGETQYF
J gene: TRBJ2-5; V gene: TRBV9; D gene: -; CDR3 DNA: TGTGCCAGCAGCGCCGCGACTGTCCAAGAGACCCAGTACTTC; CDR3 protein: CASSAATVQETQYF
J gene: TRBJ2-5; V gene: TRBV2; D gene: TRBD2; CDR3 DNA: TGTGCCAGCAGTGAAAGAGCGGGAGGAGGAGAGACCCAGTACTTC; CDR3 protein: CASSERAGGGETQYF
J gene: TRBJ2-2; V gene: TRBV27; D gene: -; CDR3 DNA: TGTGCCAGCAGTTTAGCCCCCCAGGGGAGCACCGGGGAGCTGTTTTTT; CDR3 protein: CASSLAPQGSTGELFF
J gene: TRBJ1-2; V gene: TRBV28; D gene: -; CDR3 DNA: TGTGCCAGCAGTTTATCCCCCAGTGGCTACACCTTC; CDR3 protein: CASSLSPSGYTF
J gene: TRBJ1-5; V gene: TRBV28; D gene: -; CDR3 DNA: TGTGCCAGCAGTTCGGGGATACAGCCCCAGCATTTT; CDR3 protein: CASSSGIQPQHF